Below, 18 T cell receptor beta chains from the same sample are listed, as sequenced in a study of identical twins. TCRdb used MiXCR to reprocess the 5' RACE reads, holding one entry per CDR3 protein. The table records some 790,000 distinct CDR3 sequences, about 20% of them present only once. A further study also used this sample, focusing on T cells expressing NK-cell markers.

The material sequenced was PBMCs. Receptors were obtained from a woman aged 18-30 years in good health.

This clonotype has just a few counts. The rearrangement links TRBV7-8 to TRBJ2-3; D ambiguous. There are 13 residues in the CDR3. The germline V gene has CDR1 SGHVS and CDR2 FQNEAQ. V lost 5 bases and J 7 bases, leaving 13 bases between the germline ends. CDR3 amino acids: CASSPDVRNTQYF. CDR3 bases: TGTGCCAGCAGCCCCGATGTGAGGAATACGCAGTATTTT.

This clonotype was seen a few times. This chain connects TRBV11-2 to TRBJ2-1, with 9 bases lining up with TRBD2. Per germline, CDR1 SGHAT and CDR2 FQNNGV. With 5 bases clipped from V and 8 bases from J, the junction kept 13 bases outside the gene matches. The CDR3 loop spans 16 amino acids. The CDR3 nucleotides read TGTGCCAGCAGCCCGACGGTGGCGGGAGGGTTGGATGAGCAGTTCTTC. Its protein is CASSPTVAGGLDEQFF.

This clonotype was observed a few times. The chain couples TRBV7-2 to TRBJ2-1; TRBD1 agrees at 9 bases. Germline CDR1 SGHTA, CDR2 FQGNSA. The ends lost 5 bases at V and 15 bases at J; junction bases unmatched: 11. The CDR3 extends over 13 amino acids. CDR3 bases: TGTGCCAGCAGCCAAACTGACAGGGGGGGTTTGTTCTTC. This sequence encodes CASSQTDRGGLFF.

The V call is TRBV10-3, the J call TRBJ2-2; TRBD2 matches 10 bases. This CDR3 is 15 amino acids long. The trim removed 4 bases at V and 1 base at J, leaving 0 bases unmatched. Per germline, CDR1 ENHRY and CDR2 SYGVKD. For the CDR3, the DNA is TGTGCCATCAGTGCTAGCGGGGGGAACACCGGGGAGCTGTTTTTT. It codes for CAISASGGNTGELFF.

The chain links TRBV3-1 to TRBJ1-2, with TRBD1 as a possible D gene (6 bases). CDR3 length equals 14 residues. In germline, CDR1 is LGHDT, CDR2 YNNKEL (reference sequence). The V gene lost 4 bases and the J gene lost 4 bases, with 13 bases spanning the gap. The CDR3 here is CASSPRGRIYGYTF. The CDR3 DNA reads as TGTGCCAGCAGCCCCCGGGGGCGAATCTATGGCTACACCTTC.

The rearrangement uses TRBV20-1 and TRBJ2-2; TRBD1 matches 7 bases. J gave up 4 bases and V 4 bases, and 9 bases lay outside the gene matches. Per germline, CDR1 DFQATT and CDR2 SNEGSKA (reference sequence). This CDR3 has 15 residues. CDR3 protein: CSATDNRGATGELFF. The CDR3, as DNA: TGCAGTGCTACTGACAACAGGGGAGCCACCGGGGAGCTGTTTTTT.

A few counts support this clonotype. DNA for the CDR3: TGCGCCAGCAGCTTGAACGCGGGAGAGACCCTCGAGCAGTACTTC. Protein product: CASSLNAGETLEQYF. This chain joins TRBV5-1 and TRBJ2-7; 7 bases line up with TRBD2. The V segment lost 1 base and the J segment 6 bases; nucleotides outside the gene matches: 10. Germline assignment: CDR1 SGHRS and CDR2 YFSETQ. This CDR3 region has 15 residues. The variable domain in full, with the rest retrieved from reference TRBV5-1 and TRBJ2-7, is KAGVTQTPRYLIKTRGQQVTLSCSPISGHRSVSWYQQTPGQGLQFLFEYFSETQRNKGNFPGRFSGRQFSNSRSEMNVSTLELGDSALYLCASSLNAGETLEQYFGPGTRLTVT.

This clonotype has only a few counts. The chain employs TRBV3-1 and TRBJ1-6; D gene unclear. Deletions cut 1 base from V and 14 bases from J, with 15 bases between. The germline CDR1 and CDR2 sequences are LGHDT and YNNKEL (reference sequence). This CDR3 is built from 14 residues. The CDR3 nucleotides read TGTGCCAGCAGCCAAGGTTCTCCAACACGAGCCCTCCACTTT. It specifies CASSQGSPTRALHF.

The chain employs TRBV4-3 and TRBJ2-1; D could derive from TRBD1 or TRBD2 (5 bases each). The V gene lost 4 bases and the J gene lost 7 bases, with 11 bases spanning the gap. The length of the CDR3 is 13 residues. Germline loops: CDR1 LGHNA, CDR2 YSLEER. This CDR3 reads CASSRGSGNEQFF. DNA of the CDR3: TGCGCCAGCAGCCGGGGCTCGGGAAATGAGCAGTTCTTC.

The V call is TRBV20-1, the J call TRBJ2-3, with TRBD2 identical over 11 bases. The length of the CDR3 is 15 residues. Trimming at V came to 3 bases and at J to 4 bases, leaving 6 bases not matched to a gene. Germline V gene sequence: CDR1 DFQATT, CDR2 SNEGSKA (reference sequence). The CDR3: CSASPSGRSADTQYF. CDR3 in DNA: TGCAGTGCTAGTCCTAGCGGGAGGTCGGCAGATACGCAGTATTTT.

The gene calls are TRBV7-9 and TRBJ2-5; 10 nucleotides line up with TRBD2. The CDR3 loop spans 14 amino acids. CDR1 is SEHNR and CDR2 is FQNEAQ in the germline V gene (reference sequence). The V segment lost 6 bases and the J segment 7 bases; nucleotides outside the gene matches: 8. CDR3: CASRRTSGLGTQYF. Written as DNA, the CDR3 is TGTGCCAGCAGGCGGACTAGCGGCCTGGGGACCCAGTACTTC.

This clonotype was seen a few times. The chain links TRBV12-3 or TRBV12-4 to TRBJ2-3; no clear D gene. V dropped 4 bases and J dropped 0 bases, with 8 bases sitting between them. The CDR3 totals 14 residues. In DNA form, the CDR3 reads TGTGCCAGCAGTTGGAAGCTTAGCACAGATACGCAGTATTTT. As protein: CASSWKLSTDTQYF.

The gene calls are TRBV6-5 and TRBJ2-2, with 7 bases that match TRBD2. The CDR3 sequence is 15 residues long. Unmatched junction bases numbered 7, after V lost 2 bases and J lost 7 bases. Germline CDR1 MNHEY, CDR2 SVGAGI. CDR3 residues: CASSYGSGNHGELFF. DNA of the CDR3: TGTGCCAGCAGTTACGGGAGCGGGAACCACGGGGAGCTGTTTTTT.

This clonotype was seen a few times. V and J are TRBV20-1 and TRBJ2-1, with 9 bases identical to TRBD2. The V gene end was trimmed by 0 bases and the J gene end by 10 bases; junction bases not matched to a gene: 10. The CDR3 consists of 15 residues. Germline CDR1 is DFQATT and CDR2 is SNEGSKA (reference sequence). CDR3 protein: CSARDLPSGIGEQFF. DNA for the CDR3: TGCAGTGCTAGAGATCTTCCTAGCGGGATAGGAGAGCAGTTCTTC.

This clonotype was seen only a few times. V usage is TRBV7-9 and J usage is TRBJ1-2; TRBD1 aligns across 10 bases. This CDR3 has 17 residues. CDR1 and CDR2 from the germline V gene are SEHNR and FQNEAQ (reference sequence). V shed 5 bases and J 4 bases; nucleotides not matched to a gene: 13. The CDR3 bases are TGTGCCAGCAGCGACCGGGACAGGGGCCTAGAAAGCTATGGCTACACCTTC. This gives the protein CASSDRDRGLESYGYTF.

This clonotype occurred a few times. V is TRBV5-5 and J is TRBJ2-7; 8 bases are shared with TRBD1. V dropped 4 bases and J dropped 6; count of bases not matched to a gene: 15. The germline V gene encodes CDR1 SGHKS and CDR2 YYEKEE (reference sequence). The CDR3 is 16 residues long. In nucleotides, the CDR3 is TGTGCCAGCAGCCTCGGCCCAGGGGGCGGTTACTCCGAGCAGTACTTC. This codes for CASSLGPGGGYSEQYF.

The rearrangement uses TRBV10-3 and TRBJ1-5, with D possibly TRBD1 on 6 matching bases. This CDR3 comprises 16 residues. Germline V gives CDR1 ENHRY, CDR2 SYGVKD. Trimming shortened V by 6 bases and J by 6 bases, and 21 bases separated the two germline ends. The CDR3 region has the DNA TGTGCCATCAGGGCTGATGGTACAGGGACCAGTCAGCCCCAGCATTTT. Translated: CAIRADGTGTSQPQHF.

V and J are TRBV27 and TRBJ2-7; 7 bases match TRBD1. Trimming cost V 3 bases and J 7 bases; bases outside gene matches: 9. The CDR3 is 14 amino acids. CDR1 and CDR2 from the germline V gene are MNHEY and SMNVEV (reference sequence). The CDR3 loop is CASSFLTGTLEQYF. DNA of the CDR3: TGTGCCAGCAGTTTCCTGACAGGGACCCTGGAGCAGTACTTC.